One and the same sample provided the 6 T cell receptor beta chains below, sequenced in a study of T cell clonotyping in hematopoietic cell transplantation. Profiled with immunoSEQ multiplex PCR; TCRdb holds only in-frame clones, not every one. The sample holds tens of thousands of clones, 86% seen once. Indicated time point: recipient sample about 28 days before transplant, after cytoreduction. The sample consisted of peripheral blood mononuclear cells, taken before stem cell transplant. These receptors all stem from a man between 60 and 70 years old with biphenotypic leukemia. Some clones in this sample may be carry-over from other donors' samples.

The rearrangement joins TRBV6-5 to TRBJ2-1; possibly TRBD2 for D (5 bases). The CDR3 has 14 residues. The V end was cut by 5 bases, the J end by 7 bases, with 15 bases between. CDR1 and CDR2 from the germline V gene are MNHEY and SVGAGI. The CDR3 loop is CASSAGLGQNEQFF. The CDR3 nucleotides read TGTGCCAGCAGTGCCGGACTGGGCCAAAATGAGCAGTTCTTC.

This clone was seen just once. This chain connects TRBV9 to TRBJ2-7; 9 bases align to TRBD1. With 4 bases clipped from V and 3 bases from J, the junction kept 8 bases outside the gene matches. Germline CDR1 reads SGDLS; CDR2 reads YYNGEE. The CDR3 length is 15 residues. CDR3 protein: CASSPYSGQGYEQYF. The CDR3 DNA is TGTGCCAGCAGCCCTTATTCGGGACAGGGCTACGAGCAGTACTTC.

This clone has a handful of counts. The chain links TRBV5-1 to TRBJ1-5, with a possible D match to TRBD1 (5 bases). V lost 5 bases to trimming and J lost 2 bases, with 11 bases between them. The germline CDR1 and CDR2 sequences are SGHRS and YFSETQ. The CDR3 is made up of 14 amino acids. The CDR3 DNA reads TGCGCCAGCAGACCTTGGGGCGGCAATCAGCCCCAGCATTTT. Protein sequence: CASRPWGGNQPQHF.

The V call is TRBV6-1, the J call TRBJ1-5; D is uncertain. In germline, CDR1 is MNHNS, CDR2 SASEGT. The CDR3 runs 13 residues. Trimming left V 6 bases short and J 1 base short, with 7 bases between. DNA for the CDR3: TGTGCCAGCAGATACTGGAGCAATCAGCCCCAGCATTTT. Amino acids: CASRYWSNQPQHF.

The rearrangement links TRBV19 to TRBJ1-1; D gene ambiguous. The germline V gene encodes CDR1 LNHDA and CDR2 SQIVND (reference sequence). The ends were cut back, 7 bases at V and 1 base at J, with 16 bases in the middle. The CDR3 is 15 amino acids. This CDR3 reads CASTLRGGRNTEAFF. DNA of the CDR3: TGTGCCAGTACTCTACGGGGTGGACGGAACACTGAAGCTTTCTTT.

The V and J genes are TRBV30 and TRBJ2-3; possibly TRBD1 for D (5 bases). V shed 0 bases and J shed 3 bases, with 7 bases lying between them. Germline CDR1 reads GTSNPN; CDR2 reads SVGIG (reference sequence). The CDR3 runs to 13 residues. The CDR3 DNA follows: TGTGCCTGGAGTGTACAGGCGACAGATACGCAGTATTTT. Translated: CAWSVQATDTQYF.